This T cell receptor beta chain was captured in a study of vaccination and CD4 T cells after COVID-19. At the level of the study: Participants received two doses of either BNT162b2 or mRNA-1273 vaccine.

Cultured CD4+ T-cell DNA underwent Oncomine TCR Beta short-read sequencing. Genomic DNA from cultured CD4+ T cells was extracted. TCRdb analysed the PCR reads with MiXCR anew, one entry per CDR3 protein. The sample carries nearly 2,000 distinct CDR3 sequences, 20% recorded once. Treatment specified: roughly 10-day PBMC culture with coronavirus spike peptide pools or control peptides (ViraFEST assay). Researchers collected the unexposed donor's CD4+ T cells before the COVID-19 pandemic (2011-2018). V was cut by 0 bases and J by 3 bases, with 10 bases left in between. This CDR3 comprises 14 residues. Looked up from germline, CDR1 is DFQATT and CDR2 is SNEGSKA (reference sequence). This clonotype is medium-sized within its sample. The antigen is not known. Study-wide results and limits: Convalescent patients' clones that were vaccine-specific were spike mono-reactive in 304 of 307 cases.

This chain joins TRBV20-1 and TRBJ2-3, with D tentatively TRBD1 (5 bases). The source of this sequence is a human donor in good health. Sequences were obtained from CD4+ T cells from blood, cultured in vitro. CDR3 nucleotides: TGCAGTGCTAGAGATCAGGGCTCGACAGATACGCAGTATTTT. Translated: CSARDQGSTDTQYF.